One and the same sample provided the 30 T cell receptor beta chains below, sequenced in a study of cytomegalovirus exposure and HLA in healthy donors. The table came from immunoSEQ multiplex PCR; TCRdb's copy has only in-frame clones and leaves some out. The repertoire consists of about 150,000 clones, with more than 70% occurring once and the leading ten covering over 2%. The sample taken for sequencing was PBMCs. The receptors were sampled from a human donor in good health.

The gene calls are TRBV7-3 and TRBJ1-2, with D perhaps matching TRBD1 (5 bases). Trimming pared 2 bases from V and 6 bases from J, leaving 22 bases between. Germline lookup yields CDR1 SGHTA and CDR2 FQGTGA. The CDR3 has 17 amino acids. CDR3 loop: CASSLLFSGQGGDGYTF. Written as DNA, the CDR3 is TGTGCCAGCAGCTTATTATTTAGTGGTCAGGGTGGAGATGGCTACACCTTC.

This sequence joins TRBV13 and TRBJ1-1; weak D call: TRBD1 (5 bases). The CDR3 has 14 amino acids. Germline V gene lookup returns CDR1 PRHDT and CDR2 FYEKMQ (reference sequence). Trimming took 5 bases from V and 1 from J, leaving 11 bases between them. CDR3 nucleotides: TGTGCCAGCAGCCCGGCGGGGGAGAACACTGAAGCTTTCTTT. Translated: CASSPAGENTEAFF.

This rearrangement joins TRBV6-1 to TRBJ2-1, with D perhaps TRBD2 (6 bases). The CDR3 runs to 16 residues. Between the trimmed V and J ends, which lost 4 bases and 0 bases, there was a span of 13 bases. Germline-derived CDR1 and CDR2 are MNHNS and SASEGT. CDR3 loop: CASSGGGTLSYNEQFF. The CDR3 coding sequence is TGTGCCAGCAGTGGTGGCGGGACTCTCTCCTACAATGAGCAGTTCTTC.

This clone was counted between two and nine times. The V gene is TRBV27, the J gene TRBJ2-7; D not certain. The germline CDR1 and CDR2 sequences are MNHEY and SMNVEV (reference sequence). There are 14 residues in the CDR3. Deletions cut 4 bases from V and 0 bases from J, with 10 bases between. This CDR3 is CASSSSPGSYEQYF. Written as DNA, the CDR3 is TGTGCCAGCAGTTCCTCCCCGGGCTCCTACGAGCAGTACTTC.

The chain has TRBV27 and TRBJ2-1; D gene uncertain. Trimming took 3 bases from V and 0 from J, leaving 15 bases between them. Looked up from germline, CDR1 is MNHEY and CDR2 is SMNVEV (reference sequence). This CDR3 has 17 residues. The CDR3 DNA follows: TGTGCCAGCAGTTTTGATACCCGACGGAGCTCCTACAATGAGCAGTTCTTC. The encoded protein is CASSFDTRRSSYNEQFF.

The rearrangement joins TRBV29-1 to TRBJ1-4, with D perhaps TRBD1 (6 bases). The CDR3 has 14 amino acids. In germline, CDR1 is SQVTM, CDR2 ANQGSEA. V was shortened by 0 bases and J by 7 bases, with 12 bases between the two germline ends. The CDR3 coding sequence is TGCAGCGTTGAAGAGGGGGCCGATGGTGAAAAACTGTTTTTT. It codes for CSVEEGADGEKLFF.

This clone was recorded a few times. V usage is TRBV9 and J usage is TRBJ1-2; 7 bases map to TRBD1. After removal of 5 bases from V and 4 bases from J, the junction contained 8 bases not matched to a gene. CDR3 length: 14 residues. Per germline, CDR1 SGDLS and CDR2 YYNGEE. Here the CDR3 DNA reads TGTGCCAGCAGGCGGACAGGAAACCTCTATGGCTACACCTTC. It translates to CASRRTGNLYGYTF.

The chain uses TRBV15 and TRBJ1-4, with D possibly being TRBD1 (5 bases). V was clipped by 2 bases and J by 4 bases, with 17 bases between them. The V gene's germline CDR1 is LNHNV and CDR2 YYDKDF (reference sequence). This CDR3 is built from 17 residues. The CDR3 nucleotides are TGTGCCACCAGCAGACGGGGTTGGGGGGACGGTAATGAAAAACTGTTTTTT. Its translation is CATSRRGWGDGNEKLFF.

This chain joins TRBV9 and TRBJ2-1; 10 bases fit TRBD2. CDR1 and CDR2 from the germline V gene are SGDLS and YYNGEE. V dropped 0 bases and J dropped 0; count of bases not matched to a gene: 15. The CDR3 totals 21 residues. The CDR3: CASSVGGWGTSVTISYNEQFF. The CDR3 nucleotides read TGTGCCAGCAGCGTAGGTGGTTGGGGGACTAGCGTTACCATCTCCTACAATGAGCAGTTCTTC.

The chain combines TRBV5-4 with TRBJ1-2, with 9 bases that match TRBD1. V lost 4 bases to trimming and J lost 6 bases; unmatched junction nucleotides: 7. The CDR3 is 14 residues long. The germline V gene has CDR1 SGHNT and CDR2 YYREEE (reference sequence). CDR3 in DNA: TGTGCCAGCAGCCCCGGACAGGGGAGCCATGGCTACACCTTC. It encodes CASSPGQGSHGYTF.

The chain employs TRBV9 and TRBJ1-2, with 7 bases identical to TRBD1. J gave up 0 bases and V 2 bases, and 13 bases lay outside the gene matches. Looked up from germline, CDR1 is SGDLS and CDR2 is YYNGEE. The CDR3 consists of 18 residues. CDR3 bases: TGTGCCAGCAGCGTCCACAGGGGACCTTCGGGGGCTAACTATGGCTACACCTTC. The encoded protein is CASSVHRGPSGANYGYTF.

The V call is TRBV9, the J call TRBJ2-3; TRBD1 matches 8 bases. Germline V gene sequence: CDR1 SGDLS, CDR2 YYNGEE. Trimming removed 4 bases from V and 5 bases from J; junction bases left unmatched: 9. The CDR3 is made up of 15 amino acids. CDR3: CASSTRTGKGDTQYF. The CDR3 coding sequence is TGTGCCAGCAGCACCCGGACAGGGAAAGGAGATACGCAGTATTTT.

This clone was seen a handful of times. This CDR3 is CASSSKTSGAEYF. CDR3 DNA: TGCGCCAGCAGTTCTAAGACTAGCGGGGCTGAGTACTTC. The chain is built from TRBV10-2 and TRBJ2-7; 11 bases match TRBD2. This CDR3 contains 13 residues. Trimming cost V 5 bases and J 11 bases; bases outside gene matches: 8. CDR1 and CDR2 from the germline V gene are WSHSY and SAAADI.

This chain connects TRBV25-1 to TRBJ1-6; D gene unclear. Germline values: CDR1 MGHDK, CDR2 SYGVNS. V dropped 6 bases and J dropped 4 bases, with 10 bases sitting between them. There are 14 residues in the CDR3. Written as DNA, the CDR3 is TGTGCCAGCAGACTGGGCCTTTATAATTCACCCCTCCACTTT. Translating gives CASRLGLYNSPLHF.

This clone was found once. The chain uses TRBV14 and TRBJ2-1; a possible D gene is TRBD1 (5 bases). The CDR3 is 15 residues long. The germline CDR1 and CDR2 sequences are SGHDN and FVKESK. Trimming pared 0 bases from V and 0 bases from J, leaving 6 bases between. The CDR3 DNA reads as TGTGCCAGCAGCCAAGAAGGGGCCTCCTACAATGAGCAGTTCTTC. Translation gives CASSQEGASYNEQFF.

The chain couples TRBV7-8 to TRBJ2-7; TRBD1 matches 8 bases. The CDR3 totals 15 residues. Germline assignment: CDR1 SGHVS and CDR2 FQNEAQ. Germline trimming cut 5 bases from V and 0 bases from J; bases unmatched to any gene: 6. Here the CDR3 DNA reads TGTGCCAGCAGCCCTCGACAGGGGCCCTCCTACGAGCAGTACTTC. Protein product: CASSPRQGPSYEQYF.

The chain has TRBV2 and TRBJ1-1, with a possible D match to TRBD1 (5 bases). The CDR3 consists of 13 residues. The V end was cut by 6 bases, the J end by 5 bases, with 13 bases between. Germline CDR1 SNHLY, CDR2 FYNNEI. The CDR3 loop is CASRYRGGTEAFF. In DNA, the CDR3 is TGTGCCAGCAGGTATCGGGGGGGGACTGAAGCTTTCTTT.

This clone was recorded only once. This chain connects TRBV28 to TRBJ2-7; weak D call: TRBD2 (7 bases). Trimming pared 10 bases from V and 2 bases from J, leaving 12 bases between. The CDR3 is 12 residues long. In germline, CDR1 is MDHEN, CDR2 SYDVKM. In DNA, the CDR3 is TGTGCCACCTCGGGGGGCCCCTACGAGCAGTACTTC. Residues: CATSGGPYEQYF. Combining the CDR3 with reference TRBV28 and TRBJ2-7 gives the whole variable domain DVKVTQSSRYLVKRTGEKVFLECVQDMDHENMFWYRQDPGLGLRLIYFSYDVKMKEKGDIPEGYSVSREKKERFSLILESASTNQTSMYLCATSGGPYEQYFGPGTRLTVT.

This chain's CDR3 is CASRVSGSSNEQFF. Written as DNA, the CDR3 is TGCGCCAGCAGGGTTAGCGGGAGTTCCAATGAGCAGTTCTTC. The V gene is TRBV5-1, the J gene TRBJ2-1; 9 nucleotides align to TRBD2. Germline trimming cut 5 bases from V and 6 bases from J; bases unmatched to any gene: 6. From germline, CDR1 is SGHRS and CDR2 YFSETQ. CDR3 size: 14 residues.

V gene TRBV2 combines with J gene TRBJ1-4; D possibly corresponds to TRBD1 (5 bases). In germline, CDR1 is SNHLY, CDR2 FYNNEI. The CDR3 totals 14 residues. The ends were cut back, 3 bases at V and 10 bases at J, with 15 bases in the middle. The CDR3 sequence: CASSDSTAALKLFF. CDR3 nucleotides: TGTGCCAGCAGTGACTCGACAGCCGCCCTAAAACTGTTTTTT.

This chain joins TRBV6-5 and TRBJ1-1; the D is unclear. V was clipped by 6 bases and J by 1 base, with 12 bases between them. This CDR3 is 14 amino acids long. The germline V gene has CDR1 MNHEY and CDR2 SVGAGI. The CDR3 loop is CASRSRHTNTEAFF. The CDR3 region has the DNA TGTGCCAGCAGGTCGAGACATACGAACACTGAAGCTTTCTTT.

The chain is built from TRBV5-8 and TRBJ1-1; D may be TRBD1 (6 bases). V dropped 0 bases and J dropped 6 bases, with 9 bases sitting between them. The CDR3 loop spans 13 amino acids. Germline CDR1 and CDR2: SGHTS and YDEGEE. Here the CDR3 DNA reads TGTGCCAGCAGCTTGGTAAGGGGGTCTGAAGCTTTCTTT. It encodes CASSLVRGSEAFF.

This clone has only one observation. V usage is TRBV28 and J usage is TRBJ1-4; no definite D call. Germline V gene data show CDR1 as MDHEN and CDR2 as SYDVKM. Trimming pared 3 bases from V and 8 bases from J, leaving 10 bases between. This CDR3 comprises 13 residues. The CDR3 DNA sequence: TGTGCCAGCAGTTTGGACGGGATCGAAAAACTGTTTTTT. This codes for CASSLDGIEKLFF.

The CDR3 spells CASSRITGSGQPQHF. CDR3 in DNA: TGCGCCAGCAGCCGTATCACAGGGAGTGGGCAGCCCCAGCATTTT. The chain has TRBV4-1 and TRBJ1-5; D perhaps matches TRBD1 (6 bases). CDR1 is MGHRA and CDR2 is YSYEKL in the germline V gene. Trimming shortened V by 4 bases and J by 7 bases, and 17 bases separated the two germline ends. There are 15 residues in the CDR3.

The V gene is TRBV18, the J gene TRBJ1-5, with no clear D. CDR1 KGHSH and CDR2 LQKENI come from the germline V gene. This CDR3 spans 13 amino acids. Trimming removed 6 bases from V and 4 bases from J, with 10 bases in between. DNA of the CDR3: TGTGCCAGCTCCCCCGCAGAAAATCAGCCCCAGCATTTT. It specifies CASSPAENQPQHF.

The gene calls are TRBV27 and TRBJ2-7, with TRBD1 identical over 10 bases. The germline V gene has CDR1 MNHEY and CDR2 SMNVEV (reference sequence). The trim removed 5 bases at V and 2 bases at J, leaving 6 bases unmatched. CDR3 length equals 15 residues. The CDR3 is CASSRPGQGTYEQYF. CDR3 in DNA: TGTGCCAGCAGTCGTCCGGGACAGGGGACCTACGAGCAGTACTTC.

The CDR3 reads CASRGTTYYNEQFF. The CDR3 bases are TGTGCCAGCCGAGGGACTACCTACTACAATGAGCAGTTCTTC. The V and J genes are TRBV27 and TRBJ2-1; TRBD2 matches 7 bases. Germline V gives CDR1 MNHEY, CDR2 SMNVEV (reference sequence). The CDR3 has 14 amino acids. J gave up 3 bases and V 8 bases, and 7 bases lay outside the gene matches.

This rearrangement joins TRBV11-3 to TRBJ2-2; 9 nucleotides agree with TRBD2. The V segment lost 0 bases and the J segment 2 bases; nucleotides outside the gene matches: 4. The CDR3 is made up of 17 amino acids. Germline V lookup: CDR1 SGHNT, CDR2 YENEEA. CDR3: CASSLDRLADNTGELFF. The CDR3 DNA is TGTGCCAGCAGCTTAGATCGACTAGCGGATAACACCGGGGAGCTGTTTTTT.

This clone was recorded once. This chain connects TRBV7-9 to TRBJ2-7; 9 bases are shared with TRBD1. This CDR3 contains 14 residues. Trimming removed 5 bases from V and 7 bases from J; junction bases left unmatched: 9. CDR1 and CDR2 from the germline V gene are SEHNR and FQNEAQ (reference sequence). The CDR3 DNA sequence: TGTGCCAGCAGCGCCTGGGACAGGGATGGGGAGCAGTACTTC. It translates to CASSAWDRDGEQYF.

The genes are TRBV5-1 and TRBJ2-5, with D hard to call. V was pared by 4 bases and J by 4 bases, with 11 bases between. This CDR3 has 13 amino acids. From germline, CDR1 is SGHRS and CDR2 YFSETQ. The CDR3 spells CASSLERPETQYF. As DNA, the CDR3 is TGCGCCAGCAGCCTGGAGAGGCCAGAGACCCAGTACTTC. The whole variable domain, remainder taken from reference TRBV5-1 and TRBJ2-5, is KAGVTQTPRYLIKTRGQQVTLSCSPISGHRSVSWYQQTPGQGLQFLFEYFSETQRNKGNFPGRFSGRQFSNSRSEMNVSTLELGDSALYLCASSLERPETQYFGPGTRLLVL.